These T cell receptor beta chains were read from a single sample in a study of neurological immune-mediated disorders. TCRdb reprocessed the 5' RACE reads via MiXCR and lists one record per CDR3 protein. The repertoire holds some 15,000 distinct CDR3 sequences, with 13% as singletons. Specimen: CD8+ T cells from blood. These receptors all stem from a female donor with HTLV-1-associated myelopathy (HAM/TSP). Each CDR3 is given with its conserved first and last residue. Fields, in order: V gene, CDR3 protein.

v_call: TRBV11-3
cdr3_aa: CASSYQDSYEQYF

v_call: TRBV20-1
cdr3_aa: CSARDKRDFSNQPQHF

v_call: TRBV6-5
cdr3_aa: CASSYGTGAQDTQYF

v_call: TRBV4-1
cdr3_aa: CASSALVTRSLAGGYNEQFF

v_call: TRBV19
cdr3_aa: CASSQWAGGYGYTF

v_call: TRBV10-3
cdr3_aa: CATRTDQETQYF

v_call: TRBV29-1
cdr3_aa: CSVEEYNEQFF

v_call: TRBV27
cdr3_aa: CASSLPGLYNEQFF

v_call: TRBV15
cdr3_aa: CATSRDTENTDTQYF

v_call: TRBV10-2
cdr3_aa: CASRDRGGNTIYF

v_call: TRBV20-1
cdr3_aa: CSSGGLLGTNTGELFF

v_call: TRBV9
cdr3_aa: CASSQTGGRTEAFF

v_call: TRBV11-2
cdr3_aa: CASSLGTLGEQYF

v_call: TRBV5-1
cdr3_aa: CASSSLGDYSYEQYF

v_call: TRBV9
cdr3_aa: CASSPEGAESSGNTIYF

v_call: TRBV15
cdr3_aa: CATSRDATDEQYF

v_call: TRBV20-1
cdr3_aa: CSATRDRGKNTEAFF

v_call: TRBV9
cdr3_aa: CASSVDSEFVSSTEAFF

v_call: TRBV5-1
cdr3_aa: CASSPQGFYEQYF

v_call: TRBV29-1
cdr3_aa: CSVDQPDRGSGELFF

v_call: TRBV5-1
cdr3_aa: CASSPRDSGKNEQFF

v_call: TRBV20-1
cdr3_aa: CIARDPGTSGYNEQFF

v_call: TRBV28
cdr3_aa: CASSLGEPYEQYF

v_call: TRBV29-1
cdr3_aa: CSVGQGWNQPQHF

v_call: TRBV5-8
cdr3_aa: CASSPGLTYEQYF

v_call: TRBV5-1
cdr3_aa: CASSEGWAKNIQYF

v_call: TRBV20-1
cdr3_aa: CSARKRGRAQRYEQYF

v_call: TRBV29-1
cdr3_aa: CSITSGGPNNEQFF

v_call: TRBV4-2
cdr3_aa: CASSQDTGGGADTQYF

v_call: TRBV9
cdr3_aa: CASSFAGTPTGELFF

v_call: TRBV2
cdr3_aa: CASRETIPNYGYTF

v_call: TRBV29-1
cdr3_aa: CSVGGQGVGYTF

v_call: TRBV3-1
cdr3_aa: CASSLARTSGNVIQYF

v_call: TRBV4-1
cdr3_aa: CASSSLAGEETQYF

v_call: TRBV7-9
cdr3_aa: CASSPPGRLGNEQYF

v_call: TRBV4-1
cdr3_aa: CASSPDRGTDQPQHF

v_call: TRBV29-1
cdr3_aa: CSVVTPSTGELFF

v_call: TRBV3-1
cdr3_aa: CASSQESQPGAGELFF

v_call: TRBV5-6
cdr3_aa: CASSRQASSYNEQFF

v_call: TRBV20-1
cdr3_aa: CSATLVGTGFNEQFF

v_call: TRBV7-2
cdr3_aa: CASSLVPFQETQYF

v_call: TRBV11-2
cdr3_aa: CASSLDLLSGLDEQYF

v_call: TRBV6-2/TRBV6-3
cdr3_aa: CASSIAGGLLNEQFF

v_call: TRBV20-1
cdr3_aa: CSARSRRETRTDTQYF